The clone carrying this T cell receptor beta chain was recorded once. Its antigen is as yet unknown. No patient had received any treatment before thyroid surgery. The data originate from a study of metastatic and nonmetastatic thyroid tumors. Study-level findings and limits: Reported TCR beta diversity, measured in blood and tumor, was significantly higher for malignant thyroid tumors than for benign nodules.

Original handling: Across clinicopathological groups, CDR3 differences served as the basis for building a distant-metastasis classifier for papillary thyroid cancer. TCRdb used MiXCR to call clones anew from the PCR reads. Here the V and J calls rest on TCRdb's processing, not on the authors' analysis. The sample comprises more than 20,000 clones, approximately 23% of which are singletons, and about 12% rests with the top ten. The V gene's germline CDR1 is DFQATT and CDR2 SNEGSKA (reference sequence). The CDR3 length is 14 residues. Sequenced sample: tumor tissue. The sequence came from a female donor with papillary thyroid cancer or a benign thyroid nodule (not recorded which). Some clones in this sample may be carry-over from other donors' samples. The chain recombines TRBV20-1 with TRBJ2-3; D gene ambiguous. In DNA form, the CDR3 reads TGCACCGGAGTCCCTGTCCCGCAAACAGCCACGCAGTATTTT. It codes for CTGVPVPQTATQYF.